This T cell receptor beta chain was retrieved from a study of OX40 agonist ivuxolimab in advanced cancers. Study at large: An agonistic human IgG2 monoclonal antibody against OX40 (CD134) was given. Study-wide findings and caveats: In the 0.1-3.0 mg/kg groups, partial responders showed among the lowest expansion.

Remarks on this clone: Its antigen is still unknown. Relative to the germline gene, one junction end is altered; a read error may explain this.

Measured with immunoSEQ multiplex PCR; TCRdb has only the in-frame clones, and not every one. The sample consists of 43,000 or so clones, around nine tenths of them appearing once. The receptor's source is an adult with an advanced solid tumor such as melanoma, head and neck, liver or kidney cancer. This specimen consisted of CD4+ or CD8+ T cells sorted from blood, obtained in a trial of the OX40 agonist ivuxolimab.

The chain's CDR3 is CASSLRDSTEAQYF. The CDR3 DNA sequence: TGTGCCAGCAGTTTACGGGACTCCACAGAGGCCCAGTACTTC. This chain joins TRBV27 and TRBJ2-5, with D possibly matching TRBD2 (6 bases). Per germline, CDR1 MNHEY and CDR2 SMNVEV (reference sequence). This CDR3 spans 14 amino acids.